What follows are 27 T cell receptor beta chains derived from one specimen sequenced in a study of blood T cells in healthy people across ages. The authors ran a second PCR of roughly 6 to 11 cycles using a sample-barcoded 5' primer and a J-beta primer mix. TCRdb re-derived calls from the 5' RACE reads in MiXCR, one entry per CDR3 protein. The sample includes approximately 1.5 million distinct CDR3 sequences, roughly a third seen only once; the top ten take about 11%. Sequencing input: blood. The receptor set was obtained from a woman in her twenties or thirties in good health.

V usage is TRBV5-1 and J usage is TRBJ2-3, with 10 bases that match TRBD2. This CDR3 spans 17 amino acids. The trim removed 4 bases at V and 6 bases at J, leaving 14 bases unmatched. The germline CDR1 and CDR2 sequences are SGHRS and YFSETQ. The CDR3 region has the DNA TGCGCCAGCAGCCCCGCGGCTAGCGGGAGTATGGGGGATACGCAGTATTTT. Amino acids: CASSPAASGSMGDTQYF.

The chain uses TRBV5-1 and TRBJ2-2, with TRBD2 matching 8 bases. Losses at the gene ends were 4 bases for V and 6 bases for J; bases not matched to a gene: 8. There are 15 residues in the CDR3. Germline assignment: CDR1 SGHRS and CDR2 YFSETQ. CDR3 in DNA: TGCGCCAGCAGCCGAGCAAGCGGGAGCCCCGGGGAGCTGTTTTTT. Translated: CASSRASGSPGELFF. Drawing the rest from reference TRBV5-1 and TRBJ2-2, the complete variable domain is KAGVTQTPRYLIKTRGQQVTLSCSPISGHRSVSWYQQTPGQGLQFLFEYFSETQRNKGNFPGRFSGRQFSNSRSEMNVSTLELGDSALYLCASSRASGSPGELFFGEGSRLTVL.

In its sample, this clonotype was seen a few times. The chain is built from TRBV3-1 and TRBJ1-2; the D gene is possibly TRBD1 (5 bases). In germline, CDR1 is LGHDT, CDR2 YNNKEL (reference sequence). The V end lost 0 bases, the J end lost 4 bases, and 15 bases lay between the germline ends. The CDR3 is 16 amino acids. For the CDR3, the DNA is TGTGCCAGCAGCCAAGATCTTAGGTCGGGGGGCTATGGCTACACCTTC. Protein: CASSQDLRSGGYGYTF.

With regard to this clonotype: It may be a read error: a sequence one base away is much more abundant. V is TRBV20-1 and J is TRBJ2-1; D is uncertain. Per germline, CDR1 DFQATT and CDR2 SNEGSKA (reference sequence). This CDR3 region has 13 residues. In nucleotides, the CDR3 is TGCAGTGCTAGAGACGACCCCTACAATGGGCAGTTCTTC. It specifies CSARDDPYNGQFF.

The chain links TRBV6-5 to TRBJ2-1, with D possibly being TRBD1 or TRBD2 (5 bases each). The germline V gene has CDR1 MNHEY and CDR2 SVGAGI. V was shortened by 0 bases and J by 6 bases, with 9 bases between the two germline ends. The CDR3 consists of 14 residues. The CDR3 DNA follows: TGTGCCAGCAGTTACTCGAGAGGGGTCAATGAGCAGTTCTTC. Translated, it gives CASSYSRGVNEQFF.

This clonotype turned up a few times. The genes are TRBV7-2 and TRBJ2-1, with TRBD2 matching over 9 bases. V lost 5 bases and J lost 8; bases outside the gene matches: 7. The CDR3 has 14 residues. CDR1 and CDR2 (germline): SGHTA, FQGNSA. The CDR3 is CASSPSSGIHEQFF. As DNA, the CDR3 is TGTGCCAGCAGCCCATCTAGCGGGATACATGAGCAGTTCTTC.

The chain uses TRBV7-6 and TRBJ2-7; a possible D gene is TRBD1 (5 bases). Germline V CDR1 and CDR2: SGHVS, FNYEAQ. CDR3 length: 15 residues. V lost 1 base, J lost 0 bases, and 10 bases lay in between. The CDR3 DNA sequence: TGTGCCAGCAGCTTAGGGCAGGGTACCTCCTACGAGCAGTACTTC. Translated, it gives CASSLGQGTSYEQYF. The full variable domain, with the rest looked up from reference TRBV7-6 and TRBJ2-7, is GAGVSQSPRYKVTKRGQDVALRCDPISGHVSLYWYRQALGQGPEFLTYFNYEAQQDKSGLPNDRFSAERPEGSISTLTIQRTEQRDSAMYRCASSLGQGTSYEQYFGPGTRLTVT.

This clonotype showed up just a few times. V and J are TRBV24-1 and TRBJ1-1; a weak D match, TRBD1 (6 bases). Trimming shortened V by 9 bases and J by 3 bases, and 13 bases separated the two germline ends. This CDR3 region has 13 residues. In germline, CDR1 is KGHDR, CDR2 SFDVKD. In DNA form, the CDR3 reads TGTGCCACCGAGGGGGGGGCGGACACTGAAGCTTTCTTT. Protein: CATEGGADTEAFF.

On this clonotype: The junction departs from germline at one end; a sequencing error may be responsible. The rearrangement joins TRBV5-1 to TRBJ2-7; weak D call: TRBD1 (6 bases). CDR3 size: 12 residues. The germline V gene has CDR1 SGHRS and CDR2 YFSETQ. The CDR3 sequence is CASSSQGHEQYF. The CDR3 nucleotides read TGTGCCAGCAGCTCACAGGGCCACGAGCAGTACTTC. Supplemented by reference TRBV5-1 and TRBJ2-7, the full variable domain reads KAGVTQTPRYLIKTRGQQVTLSCSPISGHRSVSWYQQTPGQGLQFLFEYFSETQRNKGNFPGRFSGRQFSNSRSEMNVSTLELGDSALYLCASSSQGHEQYFGPGTRLTVT.

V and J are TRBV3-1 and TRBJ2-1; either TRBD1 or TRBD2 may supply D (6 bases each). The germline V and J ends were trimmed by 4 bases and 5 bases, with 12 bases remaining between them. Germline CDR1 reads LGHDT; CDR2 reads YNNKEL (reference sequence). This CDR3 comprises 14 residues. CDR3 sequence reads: CASSPRGPNNEQFF. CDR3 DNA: TGTGCCAGCAGCCCCCGGGGGCCTAACAATGAGCAGTTCTTC.

The CDR3 spells CASSQVHQRGRHNEQFF. The CDR3 DNA reads as TGCGCCAGCAGCCAAGTTCACCAGCGGGGGCGACACAATGAGCAGTTCTTC. The chain is built from TRBV4-3 and TRBJ2-1; TRBD2 aligns across 8 bases. Germline trimming cut 1 base from V and 5 bases from J; bases unmatched to any gene: 10. Germline V gene data show CDR1 as LGHNA and CDR2 as YSLEER. The CDR3 is made up of 17 amino acids.

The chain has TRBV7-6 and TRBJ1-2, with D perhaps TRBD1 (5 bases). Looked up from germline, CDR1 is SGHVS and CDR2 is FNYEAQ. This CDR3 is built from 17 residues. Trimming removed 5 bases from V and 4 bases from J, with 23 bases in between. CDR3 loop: CASSPGVTGTHPYGYTF. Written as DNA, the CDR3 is TGTGCCAGCAGCCCTGGAGTGACGGGGACCCACCCCTATGGCTACACCTTC.

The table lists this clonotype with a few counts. CDR3 in amino acids: CASSPELAGWETQYF. CDR3 DNA: TGTGCCAGCAGCCCAGAACTAGCGGGCTGGGAGACCCAGTACTTC. V gene TRBV11-2 combines with J gene TRBJ2-5, with 9 bases that match TRBD2. V shed 5 bases and J 5 bases; nucleotides not matched to a gene: 9. Germline lookup yields CDR1 SGHAT and CDR2 FQNNGV. This CDR3 has 15 residues.

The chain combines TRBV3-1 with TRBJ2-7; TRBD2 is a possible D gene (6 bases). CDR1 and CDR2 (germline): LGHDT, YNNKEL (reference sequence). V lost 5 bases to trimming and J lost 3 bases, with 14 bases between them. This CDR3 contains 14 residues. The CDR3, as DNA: TGTGCCAGCAGCACAAACTCGGGAGACTACGAGCAGTACTTC. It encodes CASSTNSGDYEQYF.

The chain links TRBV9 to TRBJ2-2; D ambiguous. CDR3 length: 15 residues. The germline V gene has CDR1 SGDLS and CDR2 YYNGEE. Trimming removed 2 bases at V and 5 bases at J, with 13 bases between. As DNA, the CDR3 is TGTGCCAGCAGCGTCTCTGGGGTTTCTACCGGGGAGCTGTTTTTT. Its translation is CASSVSGVSTGELFF.

CDR3 nucleotide sequence: TGTGCCAGCCGGTTGGGGGCCGGTAGATATGGCTACACCTTC. Translated: CASRLGAGRYGYTF. V and J are TRBV28 and TRBJ1-2; D is perhaps TRBD1 (6 bases). The CDR3 has 14 residues. V was clipped by 8 bases and J by 5 bases, with 18 bases between them. CDR1 and CDR2 (germline): MDHEN, SYDVKM.

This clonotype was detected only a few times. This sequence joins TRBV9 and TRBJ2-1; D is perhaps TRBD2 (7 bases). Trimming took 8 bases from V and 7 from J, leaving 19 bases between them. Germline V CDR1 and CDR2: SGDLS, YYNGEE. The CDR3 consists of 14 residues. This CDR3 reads CASGLEAGENEQFF. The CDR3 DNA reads TGTGCCAGTGGACTAGAGGCAGGGGAGAATGAGCAGTTCTTC.

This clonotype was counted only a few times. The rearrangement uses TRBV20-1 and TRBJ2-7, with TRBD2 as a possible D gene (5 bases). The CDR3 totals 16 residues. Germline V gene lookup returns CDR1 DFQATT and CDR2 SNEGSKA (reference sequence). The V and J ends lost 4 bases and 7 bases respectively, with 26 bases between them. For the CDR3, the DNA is TGCAGTGCTATGTACCCTAGCCGCAACCCTTTTGGAGAGCAGTACTTC. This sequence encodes CSAMYPSRNPFGEQYF.

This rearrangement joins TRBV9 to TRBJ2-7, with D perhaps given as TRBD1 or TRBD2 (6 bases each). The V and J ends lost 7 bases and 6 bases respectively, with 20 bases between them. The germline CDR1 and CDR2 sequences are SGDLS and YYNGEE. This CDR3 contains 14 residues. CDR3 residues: CASGPSGGPLEQYF. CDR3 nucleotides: TGTGCCAGCGGACCCTCCGGGGGCCCTCTCGAGCAGTACTTC.

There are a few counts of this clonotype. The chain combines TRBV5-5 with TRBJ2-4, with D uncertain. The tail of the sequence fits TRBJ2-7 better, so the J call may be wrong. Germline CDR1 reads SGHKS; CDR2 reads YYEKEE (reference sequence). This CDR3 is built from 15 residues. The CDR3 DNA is TGTGCCAGCAGCTCGGCTCAGACCCGCGCCCACGAGCAGTACTTC. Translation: CASSSAQTRAHEQYF.

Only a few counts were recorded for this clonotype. This CDR3 is CSSTDYSYEQYF. The CDR3 DNA is TGCAGTTCCACGGACTACTCCTACGAGCAGTACTTC. The V call is TRBV20-1, the J call TRBJ2-7; tentative D call: TRBD2 (6 bases). CDR1 DFQATT and CDR2 SNEGSKA come from the germline V gene (reference sequence). V was cut by 8 bases and J by 0 bases, with 11 bases left in between. This CDR3 spans 12 amino acids.

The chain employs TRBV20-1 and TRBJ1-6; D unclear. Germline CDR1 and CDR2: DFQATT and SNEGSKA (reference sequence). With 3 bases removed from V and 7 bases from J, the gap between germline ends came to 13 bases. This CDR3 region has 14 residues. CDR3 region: CSASAGPGNSPLHF. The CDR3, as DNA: TGCAGTGCTAGTGCCGGGCCGGGGAATTCACCCCTCCACTTT.

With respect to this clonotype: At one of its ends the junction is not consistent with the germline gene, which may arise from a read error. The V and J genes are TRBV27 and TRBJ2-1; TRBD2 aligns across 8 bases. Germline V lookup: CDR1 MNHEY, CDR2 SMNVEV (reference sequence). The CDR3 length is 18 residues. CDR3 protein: CASSLFPPGGEAGNEQFF. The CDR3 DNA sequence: TGTGCCAGCAGCTTATTCCCCCCCGGGGGGGAAGCGGGGAATGAGCAGTTCTTC.

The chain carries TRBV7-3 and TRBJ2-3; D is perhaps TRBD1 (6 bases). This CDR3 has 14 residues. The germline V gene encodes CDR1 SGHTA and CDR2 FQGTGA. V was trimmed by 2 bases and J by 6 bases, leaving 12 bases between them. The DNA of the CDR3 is TGTGCCAGCAGCTTACAGGGGCCGTCCGATACGCAGTATTTT. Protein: CASSLQGPSDTQYF.

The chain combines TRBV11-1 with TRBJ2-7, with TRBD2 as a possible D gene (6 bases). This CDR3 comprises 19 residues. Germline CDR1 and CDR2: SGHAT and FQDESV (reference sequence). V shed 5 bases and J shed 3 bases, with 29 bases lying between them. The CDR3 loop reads CASSPPRGSSEAGDYEQYF. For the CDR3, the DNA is TGTGCCAGCAGCCCCCCTCGGGGGAGCTCTGAAGCTGGGGACTACGAGCAGTACTTC.

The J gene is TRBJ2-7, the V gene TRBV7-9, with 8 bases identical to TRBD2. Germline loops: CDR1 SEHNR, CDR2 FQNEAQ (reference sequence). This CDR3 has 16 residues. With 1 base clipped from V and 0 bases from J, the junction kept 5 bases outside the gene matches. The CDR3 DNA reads TGTGCCAGCAGCTTAGGACAAGGGACTAGCTCCTACGAGCAGTACTTC. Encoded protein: CASSLGQGTSSYEQYF.

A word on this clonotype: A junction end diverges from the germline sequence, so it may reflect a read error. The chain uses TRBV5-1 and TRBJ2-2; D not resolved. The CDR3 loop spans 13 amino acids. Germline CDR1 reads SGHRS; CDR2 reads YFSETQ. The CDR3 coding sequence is TGCACCAGCAGACCGCTTGGGACCGGGGAGCTGTTTTTT. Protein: CTSRPLGTGELFF. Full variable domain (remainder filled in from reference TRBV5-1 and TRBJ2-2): KAGVTQTPRYLIKTRGQQVTLSCSPISGHRSVSWYQQTPGQGLQFLFEYFSETQRNKGNFPGRFSGRQFSNSRSEMNVSTLELGDSALYLCTSRPLGTGELFFGEGSRLTVL.